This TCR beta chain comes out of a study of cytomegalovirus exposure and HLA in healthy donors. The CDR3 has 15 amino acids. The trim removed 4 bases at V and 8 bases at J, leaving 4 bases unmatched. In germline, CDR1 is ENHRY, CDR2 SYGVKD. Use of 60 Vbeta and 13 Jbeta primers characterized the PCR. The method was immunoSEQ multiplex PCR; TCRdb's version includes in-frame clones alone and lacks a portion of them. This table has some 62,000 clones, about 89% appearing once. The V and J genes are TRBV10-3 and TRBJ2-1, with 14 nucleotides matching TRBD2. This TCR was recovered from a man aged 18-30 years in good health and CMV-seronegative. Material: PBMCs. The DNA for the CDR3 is TGTGCCATCAGTGCGACTAGCGGGGGGGCCGATGAGCAGTTCTTC. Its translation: CAISATSGGADEQFF.